The present T cell receptor beta chain was sequenced within a study of blood T cell repertoires in COVID-19. Study as a whole: There were acute and convalescent COVID-19 samples, and they came from the United States, Italy and Spain. Sample material is recorded as cDNA or gDNA derived from T cells, B-cell-depleted T cells, or PBMCs.

Authors' methods: Amplification of reference gene primers was used by the study to estimate nucleated cell counts. Profiling relied on immunoSEQ multiplex PCR, and the TCRdb table lists in-frame clones only, not all of them. V and J calls and clone size follow that table, whereas D and trimming were derived from the DNA. The sample carries fewer than 250,000 clones, 84% recorded once. Germline assignment: CDR1 MDHEN and CDR2 SYDVKM. The junction had 6 bases not matched to a gene; V was cut back by 7 bases and J by 4 bases. The CDR3 covers 14 residues. The sample consisted of peripheral blood. V usage is TRBV28 and J usage is TRBJ2-2, with 7 bases lining up with TRBD1. The TCR originated in a human donor in a cohort sampled during active COVID-19. The DNA for the CDR3 is TGTGCCAGCACCACCGCAGGGGGCACCGGGGAGCTGTTTTTT. Its protein product is CASTTAGGTGELFF.